Following are 25 T cell receptor beta chains from one sample sequenced in a study of T cell responses to AZD1222 COVID-19 vaccine. Sequenced by immunoSEQ multiplex PCR; TCRdb stores in-frame clones only, minus some. The sample yields 90,000 to 150,000 clones, 70% to 90% seen once. Source: peripheral blood, taken on day 0 of AZD1222 vaccination. The receptors were sampled from an adult in good health.

The rearrangement uses TRBV15 and TRBJ2-2; D gene ambiguous. CDR1 is LNHNV, CDR2 YYDKDF, per germline (reference sequence). The CDR3 is made up of 15 amino acids. Trimming stripped 0 bases from V and 4 bases from J, with 9 bases between. The CDR3: CATSRDRKVTGELFF. CDR3 DNA: TGTGCCACCAGCAGAGATAGGAAGGTCACCGGGGAGCTGTTTTTT.

The chain is built from TRBV28 and TRBJ2-5, with 14 bases matching TRBD2. Unmatched junction bases numbered 4, after V lost 3 bases and J lost 4 bases. The CDR3 loop spans 16 amino acids. The V gene's germline CDR1 is MDHEN and CDR2 SYDVKM. CDR3 loop: CASSLGGLAGVETQYF. Here the CDR3 DNA reads TGTGCCAGCAGTTTGGGGGGACTAGCGGGGGTAGAGACCCAGTACTTC. The full variable domain, rest sourced from reference TRBV28 and TRBJ2-5, is DVKVTQSSRYLVKRTGEKVFLECVQDMDHENMFWYRQDPGLGLRLIYFSYDVKMKEKGDIPEGYSVSREKKERFSLILESASTNQTSMYLCASSLGGLAGVETQYFGPGTRLLVL.

The gene calls are TRBV5-1 and TRBJ1-1, with 7 bases that match TRBD1. This CDR3 spans 15 amino acids. Trimming cost V 0 bases and J 2 bases; bases outside gene matches: 4. Germline CDR1 SGHRS, CDR2 YFSETQ. The CDR3 region has the DNA TGCGCCAGCAGCTTGGACAGGGGTTCAAACACTGAAGCTTTCTTT. It yields the protein CASSLDRGSNTEAFF. Supplemented by reference TRBV5-1 and TRBJ1-1, the full variable domain reads KAGVTQTPRYLIKTRGQQVTLSCSPISGHRSVSWYQQTPGQGLQFLFEYFSETQRNKGNFPGRFSGRQFSNSRSEMNVSTLELGDSALYLCASSLDRGSNTEAFFGQGTRLTVV.

The chain links TRBV5-1 to TRBJ2-1; 10 bases are shared with TRBD2. Trimming at V came to 0 bases and at J to 9 bases, leaving 3 bases not matched to a gene. Germline V CDR1 and CDR2: SGHRS, YFSETQ. The CDR3 is made up of 14 amino acids. In nucleotides, the CDR3 is TGCGCCAGCAGCTTGGTCCTAGCGGGGGCTGAGCAGTTCTTC. It codes for CASSLVLAGAEQFF.

The chain has TRBV5-1 and TRBJ1-1; TRBD1 is a possible D gene (6 bases). CDR1 is SGHRS and CDR2 is YFSETQ in the germline V gene. Trimming stripped 4 bases from V and 0 bases from J, with 16 bases between. The CDR3 has 16 amino acids. The DNA for the CDR3 is TGCGCCAGCAGCACCCAGGGGAATGCGGTGAACACTGAAGCTTTCTTT. It translates to CASSTQGNAVNTEAFF.

J is TRBJ1-1 and V is TRBV5-1; D unresolved. Looked up from germline, CDR1 is SGHRS and CDR2 is YFSETQ. Deletions cut 5 bases from V and 1 base from J, with 9 bases between. The CDR3 contains 13 residues. The DNA for the CDR3 is TGCGCCAGCAGTAGGAGAGCGAACACTGAAGCTTTCTTT. Amino acids: CASSRRANTEAFF.

In DNA form, the CDR3 reads TGCGCCAGCAGCTTGGTAGTCGGGGCCGTGGGGGAAAAACTGTTTTTT. Protein sequence: CASSLVVGAVGEKLFF. V gene TRBV5-1 combines with J gene TRBJ1-4; maybe TRBD1 (5 bases). CDR3 length: 16 amino acids. CDR1 SGHRS and CDR2 YFSETQ come from the germline V gene. V was pared by 0 bases and J by 8 bases, with 17 bases between.

The CDR3 region has the DNA TGTGCCATCAGCCGGGAGGGTAACAGGGAATACTACGAGCAGTACTTC. Protein sequence: CAISREGNREYYEQYF. This rearrangement joins TRBV10-3 to TRBJ2-7, with 8 bases fitting TRBD2. The CDR3 is made up of 16 amino acids. J was trimmed by 3 bases and V by 6 bases; bases with no gene match: 13. In germline, CDR1 is ENHRY, CDR2 SYGVKD.

The chain uses TRBV27 and TRBJ1-2; the D gene is possibly TRBD1 (6 bases). The CDR3 consists of 12 residues. Germline values: CDR1 MNHEY, CDR2 SMNVEV (reference sequence). Trimming took 4 bases from V and 4 from J, leaving 7 bases between them. The CDR3 nucleotides are TGTGCCAGCAGTTGGGACACCTATGGCTACACCTTC. Protein product: CASSWDTYGYTF.

The chain uses TRBV7-2 and TRBJ1-6; tentative D call: TRBD1 (5 bases). Germline V gene lookup returns CDR1 SGHTA and CDR2 FQGNSA. Trimming stripped 5 bases from V and 14 bases from J, with 22 bases between. The CDR3 runs 15 residues. CDR3 sequence reads: CASSPYPDSSQALHF. CDR3 nucleotide sequence: TGTGCCAGCAGCCCGTACCCTGACAGTAGCCAAGCCCTCCACTTT.

This chain connects TRBV6-2 or TRBV6-3 to TRBJ1-2; a possible D gene is TRBD1 (6 bases). The CDR3 totals 19 residues. The germline gives CDR1 MNHEY, CDR2 SVGEGT. Between the trimmed V and J ends, which lost 0 bases and 4 bases, there was a span of 24 bases. CDR3 nucleotides: TGTGCCAGCAGTTACTCCCAACAGGACCGGGGACGCAGGGGCTATGGCTACACCTTC. This sequence encodes CASSYSQQDRGRRGYGYTF.

The V call is TRBV6-5, the J call TRBJ1-2; D is ambiguous. CDR1 and CDR2 from the germline V gene are MNHEY and SVGAGI. V was clipped by 2 bases and J by 6 bases, with 7 bases between them. This CDR3 is built from 12 residues. The CDR3: CASSYAGNGYTF. The CDR3 DNA sequence: TGTGCCAGCAGTTACGCCGGGAATGGCTACACCTTC.

This chain connects TRBV6-6 to TRBJ2-2; TRBD2 is a possible D gene (5 bases). Germline V gene sequence: CDR1 MNHNY, CDR2 SVGAGI (reference sequence). This CDR3 is 16 amino acids long. V was shortened by 2 bases and J by 1 base, with 11 bases between the two germline ends. The CDR3 nucleotides are TGTGCCAGCAGTTACACGCGGGTTGGGAACACCGGGGAGCTGTTTTTT. It translates to CASSYTRVGNTGELFF.

The chain carries TRBV18 and TRBJ1-6, with 7 bases that match TRBD1. Germline assignment: CDR1 KGHSH and CDR2 LQKENI. This CDR3 comprises 14 residues. The trim removed 4 bases at V and 6 bases at J, leaving 3 bases unmatched. CDR3 DNA: TGTGCCAGCTCACGTGGGACAGCTAATTCACCCCTCCACTTT. This translates into CASSRGTANSPLHF.

The V call is TRBV5-4, the J call TRBJ1-2, with a possible D match to TRBD1 (5 bases). Germline lookup yields CDR1 SGHNT and CDR2 YYREEE (reference sequence). Trimming removed 3 bases from V and 4 bases from J, with 16 bases in between. The CDR3 has 15 amino acids. The CDR3 nucleotides read TGTGCCAGCAGCTCGGGGACTCACTCGGGCTATGGCTACACCTTC. Protein sequence: CASSSGTHSGYGYTF.

This clone was observed a handful of times. The chain couples TRBV27 to TRBJ2-7; weak D call: TRBD1 (6 bases). Germline CDR1 and CDR2: MNHEY and SMNVEV (reference sequence). The V gene lost 5 bases and the J gene lost 2 bases, with 19 bases spanning the gap. This CDR3 is 16 amino acids long. The CDR3 here is CASSPRGRPGAYEQYF. The CDR3 bases are TGTGCCAGCAGTCCAAGGGGGAGACCAGGCGCCTACGAGCAGTACTTC.

The rearrangement uses TRBV25-1 and TRBJ1-1, with D perhaps matching TRBD1 (5 bases). This CDR3 has 15 amino acids. Trimming stripped 1 base from V and 0 bases from J, with 9 bases between. Germline assignment: CDR1 MGHDK and CDR2 SYGVNS. CDR3 region: CASSESSTVNTEAFF. The CDR3 nucleotides are TGTGCCAGCAGTGAATCATCGACAGTGAACACTGAAGCTTTCTTT. The full variable domain, with the rest looked up from reference TRBV25-1 and TRBJ1-1, is EADIYQTPRYLVIGTGKKITLECSQTMGHDKMYWYQQDPGMELHLIHYSYGVNSTEKGDLSSESTVSRIRTEHFPLTLESARPSHTSQYLCASSESSTVNTEAFFGQGTRLTVV.

The V gene is TRBV7-2, the J gene TRBJ2-3, with a possible D match to TRBD2 (6 bases). The CDR3 has 15 residues. Between the trimmed V and J ends, which lost 0 bases and 2 bases, there was a span of 9 bases. In germline, CDR1 is SGHTA, CDR2 FQGNSA. The CDR3 here is CASSLARDFTDTQYF. CDR3 coding DNA: TGTGCCAGCAGCTTAGCGCGGGACTTCACAGATACGCAGTATTTT.

This clone was recorded once. The chain carries TRBV14 and TRBJ1-6; D is unresolved. Germline loops: CDR1 SGHDN, CDR2 FVKESK. CDR3 length: 18 amino acids. V was clipped by 3 bases and J by 0 bases, with 15 bases between them. The CDR3 loop reads CASSHGLTPRSYNSPLHF. Here the CDR3 DNA reads TGTGCCAGCAGCCACGGACTTACCCCCCGCTCCTATAATTCACCCCTCCACTTT.

The chain is built from TRBV6-1 and TRBJ1-4, with 9 bases aligning to TRBD1. From germline, CDR1 is MNHNS and CDR2 SASEGT. V was clipped by 0 bases and J by 8 bases; unmatched bases: 10. This CDR3 is 17 amino acids long. CDR3 sequence: CASSEARRDREREKLFF. The CDR3 nucleotides read TGTGCCAGCAGTGAAGCCCGAAGGGACAGGGAAAGGGAAAAACTGTTTTTT.

The V gene is TRBV19, the J gene TRBJ1-1; 7 bases align to TRBD1. CDR3 length: 14 residues. From germline, CDR1 is LNHDA and CDR2 SQIVND (reference sequence). The junction had 6 bases not matched to a gene; V was cut back by 7 bases and J by 1 base. The CDR3 DNA follows: TGTGCCAGTACCCGAACAGGGGAGAACACTGAAGCTTTCTTT. Translation: CASTRTGENTEAFF.

J is TRBJ2-7 and V is TRBV7-9, with D maybe TRBD1 (6 bases). Germline V gives CDR1 SEHNR, CDR2 FQNEAQ (reference sequence). Trimming removed 3 bases from V and 5 bases from J, with 14 bases in between. The CDR3 length is 14 residues. In nucleotides, the CDR3 is TGTGCCAGCAGCTTCATCGCAGGGGATGACGAGCAGTACTTC. This gives the protein CASSFIAGDDEQYF.

The chain recombines TRBV16 with TRBJ2-7, with 13 bases lining up with TRBD2. Germline V gives CDR1 KGHSY, CDR2 FQNENV. The CDR3 has 16 amino acids. After removal of 0 bases from V and 4 bases from J, the junction contained 3 bases not matched to a gene. CDR3 nucleotide sequence: TGTGCCAGCAGCCAATCCGGACTAGCGGGAGTATACGAGCAGTACTTC. This encodes CASSQSGLAGVYEQYF.

This clone was detected once. V gene TRBV11-2 combines with J gene TRBJ1-6; D gene unclear. Germline V CDR1 and CDR2: SGHAT, FQNNGV. Trimming shortened V by 3 bases and J by 13 bases, and 13 bases separated the two germline ends. The CDR3 loop spans 13 amino acids. The CDR3 DNA reads as TGTGCCAGCAGCTTCGACTGGAAATCCCCCCTCCACTTT. It specifies CASSFDWKSPLHF. Filled out from reference TRBV11-2 and TRBJ1-6, the complete variable domain reads EAGVAQSPRYKIIEKRQSVAFWCNPISGHATLYWYQQILGQGPKLLIQFQNNGVVDDSQLPKDRFSAERLKGVDSTLKIQPAKLEDSAVYLCASSFDWKSPLHFGNGTRLTVT.

DNA for the CDR3: TGCAGTGCTAGTATCTACGCTCCCCAGGGCAATCAGCCCCAGCATTTT. Protein sequence: CSASIYAPQGNQPQHF. The chain carries TRBV20-1 and TRBJ1-5, with no clear D. From germline, CDR1 is DFQATT and CDR2 SNEGSKA (reference sequence). V was clipped by 3 bases and J by 2 bases, with 17 bases between them. This CDR3 contains 16 residues.